A single sample gave rise to the 5 T cell receptor beta chains below, sequenced in a study of regulatory T cells in long-lasting Graves disease. Noted time point: newly diagnosed GD, antithyroid drugs for less than 3 months. After RNA was extracted from PBMCs, the TCR library was made from it. Sequencing libraries for TCR beta were prepared with iRepertoire HTBI primers and Arm-PCR of CDR3 regions. Each CDR3 protein gets one entry after TCRdb re-called the multiplex PCR reads with MiXCR. The sample has roughly 500,000 distinct CDR3 sequences, about 14% seen once. The data were also submitted as part of a second study, on T cells in Graves' hyperthyroidism and ophthalmopathy.

The starting material was peripheral blood mononuclear cells (PBMCs), obtained at new diagnosis, from a patient treated with antithyroid drugs. These TCRs come from a woman aged 45-60 years with Graves disease.

The gene calls are TRBV2 and TRBJ2-4; 10 positions agree with TRBD2. CDR3 size: 19 residues. The trim removed 2 bases at V and 0 bases at J, leaving 10 bases unmatched. The germline V gene encodes CDR1 SNHLY and CDR2 FYNNEI. The CDR3, as DNA: TGTGCCAGCAGTGAACGTTTTCTAGCGGGAGTCCTAGCCAAAAACATTCAGTACTTC. Amino acids: CASSERFLAGVLAKNIQYF.

A word on this clonotype: At one of its ends the junction is not consistent with the germline gene, which may arise from a read error. The CDR3 region has the DNA TGCAGCGTTACCGGGTCCTCAGCACTCAATCGGCCCCAGCATTTT. Translating gives CSVTGSSALNRPQHF. J is TRBJ1-5 and V is TRBV29-1; D is undetermined. This CDR3 has 15 amino acids. Germline CDR1 is SQVTM and CDR2 is ANQGSEA.

V is TRBV9 and J is TRBJ2-1, with 11 positions matching TRBD2. V was clipped by 3 bases and J by 2 bases; unmatched bases: 4. CDR1 SGDLS and CDR2 YYNGEE come from the germline V gene. The CDR3 consists of 16 residues. This CDR3 is CASSDGTSGPYNEQFF. The CDR3 nucleotides are TGTGCCAGCAGCGACGGGACTAGCGGACCCTACAATGAGCAGTTCTTC. Supplemented by reference TRBV9 and TRBJ2-1, the full variable domain reads DSGVTQTPKHLITATGQRVTLRCSPRSGDLSVYWYQQSLDQGLQFLIQYYNGEERAKGNILERFSAQQFPDLHSELNLSSLELGDSALYFCASSDGTSGPYNEQFFGPGTRLTVL.

This clonotype showed up many times. The CDR3 here is CALSPGVGNEQFF. The CDR3 nucleotides read TGTGCCCTGTCCCCGGGTGTAGGCAATGAGCAGTTCTTC. V is TRBV10-3 and J is TRBJ2-1, with unresolved D. Trimming removed 11 bases from V and 6 bases from J, with 17 bases in between. CDR3 length: 13 amino acids. Germline CDR1 and CDR2: ENHRY and SYGVKD.

This clonotype was picked up many times. CDR3 nucleotides: TGTGCCACCCGAGGGAATCGGGAAAAACTGTTTTTT. This codes for CATRGNREKLFF. The chain links TRBV2 to TRBJ1-4; no clear D. Germline lookup yields CDR1 SNHLY and CDR2 FYNNEI. Trimming took off 10 bases at V and 8 bases at J, with 14 bases between the two ends. The CDR3 sequence is 12 residues long. The full variable domain, its missing parts supplied by reference TRBV2 and TRBJ1-4, is EPEVTQTPSHQVTQMGQEVILRCVPISNHLYFYWYRQILGQKVEFLVSFYNNEISEKSEIFDDQFSVERPDGSNFTLKIRSTKLEDSAMYFCATRGNREKLFFGSGTQLSVL.